This T cell receptor beta chain was identified during a study of spatial heterogeneity in lung cancer. V trimming: 4 bases; J trimming: 0 bases; junction bases outside the gene matches: 9. The CDR3 totals 19 residues. CDR1 and CDR2 (germline): MGHDK, SYGVNS. At least ten counts were recorded for this clonotype. Antigen specificity is unknown. Every molecule of TCR cDNA had its own unique molecular identifier. TCRdb analysed the 5' RACE reads with MiXCR anew, one entry per CDR3 protein. Among some 9,000 distinct CDR3 sequences listed, 14% were seen once. This sample's time point: sample taken at primary tumor resection. Untreated early-stage non-small cell lung cancer patients, some 70 in total, were the donors. The sequenced material consisted of unsorted whole RNA from tumor, nontumor lung or frozen PBMC. General observations from the study: Higher tumor mutation counts went along with higher counts of expanded intratumoral alpha and beta TCRs. As ubiquitous and regional nonsynonymous mutations varied, counts of ubiquitous and regional expanded TCRs tracked them, respectively.

This sequence joins TRBV25-1 and TRBJ2-7; 16 nucleotides match TRBD2. The sample consisted of lung tumor tissue, taken at surgery. The source of this sequence is a male donor with early-stage non-small cell lung cancer. The DNA of the CDR3 is TGTGCCAGCAGTGGATCGGGACTAGCGGGAGGGCATAGCTCCTACGAGCAGTACTTC. This gives the protein CASSGSGLAGGHSSYEQYF.